This TCR beta chain was identified in a study of somatic mutations in cytotoxic T cells in rheumatoid arthritis. General study results and limits: CD8+ T cells showed clonality that did not differ significantly between patients with rheumatoid arthritis and age-matched healthy controls. Nobody had found out which antigens the expanded CD8+ clones targeted. Over 20% of CD8+ cells belonged to the largest CD8+ clone in about an eighth of the roughly 65 patients.

Trimming took 5 bases from V and 5 from J; bases not matched to a gene: 5. The germline gives CDR1 SGHAT, CDR2 FQNNGV. This CDR3 has 13 residues. Of note for this clone: Its antigen remains unknown.

Positive selection with magnetic beads achieved the isolation of CD4+ and CD8+ cells, followed by a flow cytometry check of purity. Measured with immunoSEQ multiplex PCR; TCRdb has only the in-frame clones, and not every one. The data hold about 11,000 clones, with 74% observed a single time. This chain uses TRBV11-2 with TRBJ1-2; 7 bases are shared with TRBD1. Sequenced material: CD8+ T cells sorted from blood. This sequence was found in a man between 65 and 85 years old in good health. The CDR3 region has the DNA TGTGCCAGCAGCCGAGGGGGCTGGTATGGCTACACCTTC. Its translation is CASSRGGWYGYTF.